Here is one T cell receptor (beta chain) with its context. Only a few counts were recorded for this clone. This receptor's antigen is unknown. No qualities accompany the bases; no much larger clone lies one base away. For TCR beta library preparation, approximately 1.8 micrograms of genomic DNA was extracted from cryopreserved PBMCs. Longitudinal blood samples from CLL patients on ibrutinib monotherapy underwent high-throughput TCR beta sequencing. Patients were enrolled in a phase 2 open-label single-center ibrutinib monotherapy trial. These data originate in a study of cytotoxic CD8 clonotypes in ibrutinib-treated CLL (TCRdb year 2021). Notes on the research overall: The cohort had eleven to twelve relapsed/refractory and roughly 14 treatment-naive patients; 17 to 18 were IGHV unmutated. Responses were partial in around 25 patients and complete in 2; after median about 63 months follow-up, about 14 stayed in remission and 12 progressed. Response samples were obtained after a median of approximately twelve months of treatment, with a range of about 6 to 36 months. Cryopreserved peripheral blood mononuclear cells were collected at three points: before therapy, at response, and at either sustained remission or disease progression. Longitudinal samples were obtainable from about 30% of the roughly 86 participants in the trial. An average of 255,043 productive templates and around 100,000 productive rearrangements was obtained per sample.

A MiSeq instrument was used for deep resolution sequencing, which targeted depths ranging from 1 in 1 million up to 1 in 200,000 T cells, with coverage averaging 10x for each clonotype. The immunoSEQ hsTCRB Kit was used to generate TCR beta libraries. The study's own analysis went as follows. Data were analyzed with ImmunoSEQ Data Assistant and ImmunoSEQ Analyzer, with V, D and J genes assigned per IMGT definitions. Clonality, with values ranging from 0 to 1, was calculated as one minus the normalized Shannon entropy of productive rearrangement frequencies. Only overrepresented clonotypes making up at least 0.05% of the repertoire of each patient were included in the public clonotype analysis. Approximately 12 repertoires from age-matched healthy donors, obtained from immuneACCESS, served as clonality controls. Entries here come from immuneACCESS through TCRdb and include only in-frame sequences with V and J called. Some clones fail to appear in such tables; in the studies checked, an unresolved V gene covers under half of the shortfall, and the cause of the remainder is unknown. That table furnishes V, J and clone size, whereas the DNA furnished D and trimming. The sample records some 24,000 clones, approximately 72% of which are singletons. The ten largest clones take up more than 7.5% of the sample.

Study-wide findings and limitations: At ibrutinib response clonality went up, during sustained remission it held steady, and at progression it dropped back toward baseline. Public clonotypes were rare and either shrank or stayed stable during treatment, and the rise in clonality at ibrutinib response reflected expansion of private clonotypes. Baseline clonality was found to be higher than that of age-matched healthy donors and was strongly correlated with circulating CD8+ T-cell counts. Sampling times were not matched between patients in sustained remission and patients whose disease was progressing, and lymph node repertoires were not examined.

V is trimmed back by 6 bases and J by 4 bases, and the junction contains 5 bases that no gene match accounts for. Including cysteine and phenylalanine, the CDR3 has 15 amino acids. The entry retains the CDR3 DNA only, 45 bases that are in frame from base 1. From the germline V gene (reference sequence), CDR1 is LNHDA and CDR2 is SQIVND. Sequencing used PBMCs, obtained before ibrutinib treatment. This receptor was identified in a human donor with chronic lymphocytic leukemia. Recombination connected TRBV19 to TRBJ2-1; TRBD2 matches 11 bases in the middle. The DNA is TGTGCCAGTAGAACGGGACTAGCGGATTACAATGAGCAGTTCTTC. Translated, it gives CASRTGLADYNEQFF.